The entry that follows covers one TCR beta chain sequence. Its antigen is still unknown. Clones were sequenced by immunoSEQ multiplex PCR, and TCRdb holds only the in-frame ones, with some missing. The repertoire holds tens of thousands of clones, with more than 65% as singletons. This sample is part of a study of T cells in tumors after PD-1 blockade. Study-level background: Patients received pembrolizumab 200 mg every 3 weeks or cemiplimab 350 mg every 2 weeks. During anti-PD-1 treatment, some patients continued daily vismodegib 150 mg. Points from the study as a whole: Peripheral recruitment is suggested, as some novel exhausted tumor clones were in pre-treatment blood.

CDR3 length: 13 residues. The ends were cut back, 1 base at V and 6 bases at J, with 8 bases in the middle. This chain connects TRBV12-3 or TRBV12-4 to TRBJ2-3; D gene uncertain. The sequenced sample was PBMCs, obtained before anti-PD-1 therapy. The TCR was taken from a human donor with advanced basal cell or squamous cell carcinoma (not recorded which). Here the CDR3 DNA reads TGTGCCAGCAGTTTAGGGGATCGTGATACGCAGTATTTT. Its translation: CASSLGDRDTQYF.